Listed below are T cell receptor beta chains from one sample, sequenced in a study of CD8 T cells in ankylosing spondylitis. Each CDR3 protein gets one entry after TCRdb re-called the 5' RACE reads with MiXCR. This table holds approximately 500,000 distinct CDR3 sequences, about an eighth found once. Sequencing was done on a sample of blood, either unsorted or a sorted T cell fraction (not recorded which). The receptor set was obtained from a male donor with ankylosing spondylitis. The CDR3 runs from the conserved cysteine through the conserved F or W. Each record gives: V gene, D gene, clone size, J gene, CDR3 protein, CDR3 DNA. D genes are given only for firm matches. Expanded clones get a size class; other rows say once, few or many, or leave the size out.

v_gene: TRBV11-1; d_gene: -; abundance: -; j_gene: TRBJ2-2; CDR3aa: CGSSSLDISGITGELFF; CDR3nt: TGTGGCAGCAGCTCCCTTGACATTAGCGGTATCACCGGGGAGCTGTTTTTT
v_gene: TRBV28; d_gene: TRBD2; abundance: few; j_gene: TRBJ2-3; CDR3aa: CASRWGGEDTQYF; CDR3nt: TGTGCCAGCCGGTGGGGGGGAGAGGATACGCAGTATTTT
v_gene: TRBV12-3/TRBV12-4; d_gene: TRBD1; abundance: few; j_gene: TRBJ1-2; CDR3aa: CASSLDRDRNYGYTF; CDR3nt: TGTGCCAGCAGTTTAGATCGGGACAGAAACTATGGCTACACCTTC
v_gene: TRBV12-3/TRBV12-4; d_gene: TRBD2; abundance: -; j_gene: TRBJ2-1; CDR3aa: CASSLGAGFNNEQFF; CDR3nt: TGTGCCAGCAGTTTGGGAGCGGGATTCAACAATGAGCAGTTCTTC
v_gene: TRBV12-3/TRBV12-4; d_gene: -; abundance: few; j_gene: TRBJ1-1; CDR3aa: CASSFDQRTEAFF; CDR3nt: TGTGCCAGCAGTTTCGACCAGAGGACTGAAGCTTTCTTT
v_gene: TRBV4-1; d_gene: TRBD1; abundance: -; j_gene: TRBJ2-3; CDR3aa: CASSHYRDRGPDTQYF; CDR3nt: TGCGCCAGCAGCCATTACCGGGACAGGGGGCCAGATACGCAGTATTTT
v_gene: TRBV5-1; d_gene: -; abundance: -; j_gene: TRBJ1-4; CDR3aa: CASSQDSSNEKLFF; CDR3nt: TGCGCCAGCAGCCAGGACAGTTCTAATGAAAAACTGTTTTTT
v_gene: TRBV2; d_gene: TRBD1; abundance: -; j_gene: TRBJ1-5; CDR3aa: CASSADRVGNQPQHF; CDR3nt: TGTGCCAGCAGTGCAGACAGGGTCGGCAATCAGCCCCAGCATTTT
v_gene: TRBV7-2; d_gene: TRBD1; abundance: -; j_gene: TRBJ1-5; CDR3aa: CASSSDRAANQPQHF; CDR3nt: TGTGCCAGCAGCTCGGACAGGGCGGCCAATCAGCCCCAGCATTTT
v_gene: TRBV12-3/TRBV12-4; d_gene: TRBD2; abundance: few; j_gene: TRBJ2-2; CDR3aa: CASSSGLAFGGELFF; CDR3nt: TGTGCCAGCAGTTCGGGACTAGCGTTCGGGGGGGAGCTGTTTTTT
v_gene: TRBV14; d_gene: -; abundance: many; j_gene: TRBJ2-1; CDR3aa: CASSRLEVDEQFF; CDR3nt: TGTGCCAGCAGCCGGCTGGAGGTAGATGAGCAGTTCTTC
v_gene: TRBV12-5; d_gene: -; abundance: -; j_gene: TRBJ1-1; CDR3aa: CASGLYRETEAFF; CDR3nt: TGTGCTAGTGGTTTGTACAGGGAAACTGAAGCTTTCTTT
v_gene: TRBV5-1; d_gene: -; abundance: few; j_gene: TRBJ2-3; CDR3aa: CASSLQTSTDTQYF; CDR3nt: TGCGCCAGCAGCTTACAGACCTCCACAGATACGCAGTATTTT
v_gene: TRBV3-1; d_gene: -; abundance: few; j_gene: TRBJ2-1; CDR3aa: CASSTLANEQFF; CDR3nt: TGTGCCAGCAGCACCCTGGCTAATGAGCAGTTCTTC
v_gene: TRBV6-2/TRBV6-3; d_gene: -; abundance: few; j_gene: TRBJ1-5; CDR3aa: CASSYTAGQPFYQPQHF; CDR3nt: TGTGCCAGCAGTTACACCGCAGGACAGCCCTTTTATCAGCCCCAGCATTTT
v_gene: TRBV6-5; d_gene: -; abundance: few; j_gene: TRBJ1-2; CDR3aa: CASSYGLHYGYTF; CDR3nt: TGTGCCAGCAGTTACGGGTTGCACTATGGCTACACCTTC
v_gene: TRBV6-1; d_gene: TRBD2; abundance: few; j_gene: TRBJ2-2; CDR3aa: CASSDYGRVAGELFF; CDR3nt: TGTGCCAGCAGTGACTACGGGAGGGTGGCCGGGGAGCTGTTTTTT
v_gene: TRBV20-1; d_gene: TRBD2; abundance: -; j_gene: TRBJ2-3; CDR3aa: CSARGSGLGTDTQYF; CDR3nt: TGCAGTGCTAGAGGTAGCGGGCTTGGCACAGATACGCAGTATTTT
v_gene: TRBV20-1; d_gene: -; abundance: -; j_gene: TRBJ2-1; CDR3aa: CSARAGTHLRNEQFF; CDR3nt: TGCAGTGCTAGAGCCGGGACCCATTTACGCAATGAGCAGTTCTTC
v_gene: TRBV12-3/TRBV12-4; d_gene: -; abundance: -; j_gene: TRBJ1-4; CDR3aa: CASSSRDAGRVEKLFF; CDR3nt: TGTGCCAGCAGTAGCCGGGACGCTGGGAGAGTAGAAAAACTGTTTTTT
v_gene: TRBV7-9; d_gene: TRBD2; abundance: -; j_gene: TRBJ2-1; CDR3aa: CASSLGMSGDPYNEQFF; CDR3nt: TGTGCCAGCAGCTTAGGGATGAGCGGGGACCCGTACAATGAGCAGTTCTTC
v_gene: TRBV11-2; d_gene: TRBD1; abundance: few; j_gene: TRBJ2-7; CDR3aa: CASSLATGGSAYEQYF; CDR3nt: TGTGCCAGCAGCCTAGCGACAGGGGGTTCTGCCTACGAGCAGTACTTC
v_gene: TRBV14; d_gene: -; abundance: -; j_gene: TRBJ2-1; CDR3aa: CASSQEPNVFFAGRLGNNEQFF; CDR3nt: TGTGCCAGCAGCCAAGAACCGAATGTGTTCTTTGCGGGGAGACTGGGAAACAATGAGCAGTTCTTC
v_gene: TRBV20-1; d_gene: TRBD2; abundance: -; j_gene: TRBJ2-3; CDR3aa: CSARDDFRLAGEYF; CDR3nt: TGCAGTGCTAGAGATGACTTCCGACTAGCGGGAGAGTATTTT
v_gene: TRBV5-1; d_gene: TRBD2; abundance: -; j_gene: TRBJ2-2; CDR3aa: CASSGSGRAELRTGELFF; CDR3nt: TGCGCCAGCAGTGGGAGCGGGAGGGCTGAACTACGCACCGGGGAGCTGTTTTTT
v_gene: TRBV6-2/TRBV6-3; d_gene: TRBD2; abundance: few; j_gene: TRBJ2-1; CDR3aa: CASAGTTTYNEQFF; CDR3nt: TGTGCCAGCGCAGGGACTACGACCTACAATGAGCAGTTCTTC